In this sample, the clone carrying this T cell receptor (beta chain) turned up a few times. The entry originates in a study of T-cell memory formation after mild COVID-19. V was pared by 10 bases and J by 7 bases, with 19 bases between. The CDR3 is 14 residues long. TCRdb used MiXCR to reprocess the 5' RACE reads, holding one entry per CDR3 protein. The data contain about 340,000 distinct CDR3 sequences, more than 20% of them singletons. The sample was PBMCs or a T cell subset sorted from them (not recorded which). J is TRBJ1-4 and V is TRBV12-3 or TRBV12-4, with D perhaps TRBD1 (5 bases). The receptor was derived from an adult woman who had mild COVID-19 (a few samples of this study predate the infection). Cell type and time point are not known. The DNA of the CDR3 is TGTGCCACTCGGGGGGGAGTATTGAGTGAAAAACTGTTTTTT. It translates to CATRGGVLSEKLFF.